This passage covers 19 T cell receptor beta chains from one sample sequenced in a study of cytomegalovirus exposure and HLA in healthy donors. Amplification used 60 Vbeta primers and 13 Jbeta primers. This table comes from immunoSEQ multiplex PCR, and its TCRdb copy is limited to in-frame clones, with some not included. The repertoire consists of more than 90,000 clones, with roughly three quarters occurring once and the leading ten covering 0.6% to 0.95%. Sequencing was carried out using PBMCs. The origin of the receptors is a woman in her sixties or seventies in good health and CMV-seronegative.

The chain has TRBV2 and TRBJ2-1, with D possibly being TRBD1 (5 bases). Looked up from germline, CDR1 is SNHLY and CDR2 is FYNNEI. This CDR3 is built from 14 residues. Trimming left V 3 bases short and J 0 bases short, with 6 bases between. The DNA for the CDR3 is TGTGCCAGCAGTGATGGGGCCTCCTACAATGAGCAGTTCTTC. The encoded protein is CASSDGASYNEQFF.

J is TRBJ2-1 and V is TRBV28; TRBD1 is a possible D gene (6 bases). The CDR3 consists of 15 residues. Trimming stripped 7 bases from V and 4 bases from J, with 17 bases between. CDR1 and CDR2 from the germline V gene are MDHEN and SYDVKM. CDR3 residues: CASTSPWTEYNEQFF. The CDR3, as DNA: TGTGCCAGCACCTCACCGTGGACAGAATACAATGAGCAGTTCTTC.

The V gene is TRBV7-9, the J gene TRBJ2-7, with D possibly being TRBD2 (5 bases). The CDR3 is 13 amino acids. V was clipped by 0 bases and J by 7 bases, with 10 bases between them. The germline gives CDR1 SEHNR, CDR2 FQNEAQ (reference sequence). The CDR3 loop is CASSLAATGEQYF. Written as DNA, the CDR3 is TGTGCCAGCAGCTTAGCCGCGACGGGGGAGCAGTACTTC.

The V and J genes are TRBV6-1 and TRBJ1-5, with D unclear. Trimming took 10 bases from V and 1 from J, leaving 8 bases between them. CDR1 is MNHNS and CDR2 is SASEGT in the germline V gene. The CDR3 is made up of 12 amino acids. The chain's CDR3 is CATRQSNQPQHF. CDR3 DNA sequence: TGTGCCACCCGACAAAGCAATCAGCCCCAGCATTTT.

The gene calls are TRBV6-6 and TRBJ1-1; D not certain. Germline CDR1 and CDR2: MNHNY and SVGAGI (reference sequence). V gave up 7 bases and J gave up 6 bases, with 18 bases separating them. The CDR3 has 14 amino acids. The CDR3 loop is CASTTAEGKAEAFF. The CDR3 DNA reads as TGTGCCAGCACCACGGCCGAGGGAAAGGCTGAAGCTTTCTTT.

The chain joins TRBV6-5 to TRBJ2-7; TRBD2 matches at 8 bases. The J segment lost 2 bases and the V segment lost 10 bases, leaving 10 bases of the junction unmatched. Germline assignment: CDR1 MNHEY and CDR2 SVGAGI. This CDR3 is built from 14 residues. As DNA, the CDR3 is TGTGCCATCGGTACTAGCGGCATCCCCTACGAGCAGTACTTC. Protein: CAIGTSGIPYEQYF.

This clone has only a few counts. CDR3 nucleotide sequence: TGTGCCAGCAGCTTGGTTGGAGGGCCTGGGGCCAACGTCCTGACTTTC. This encodes CASSLVGGPGANVLTF. The chain recombines TRBV5-6 with TRBJ2-6; possible D gene TRBD2, 6 bases. Germline CDR1 reads SGHDT; CDR2 reads YYEEEE. The CDR3 is 16 amino acids. V was clipped by 0 bases and J by 2 bases, with 9 bases between them.

The chain carries TRBV14 and TRBJ2-7, with 8 bases fitting TRBD1. Germline V gene data show CDR1 as SGHDN and CDR2 as FVKESK. The CDR3 spans 15 residues. After removal of 2 bases from V and 6 bases from J, the junction contained 9 bases not matched to a gene. The CDR3 coding sequence is TGTGCCAGCAGCCAACGGCGGACAGGGTCTAGCGAGCAGTACTTC. This gives the protein CASSQRRTGSSEQYF.

This clone appeared once. The V call is TRBV10-3, the J call TRBJ2-7; D perhaps matches TRBD1 (6 bases). Germline V gives CDR1 ENHRY, CDR2 SYGVKD. V gave up 2 bases and J gave up 2 bases, with 7 bases separating them. This CDR3 is built from 13 residues. The CDR3 protein is CAISERTAYEQYF. CDR3 DNA sequence: TGTGCCATCAGTGAGAGGACAGCCTACGAGCAGTACTTC.

The CDR3 region has the DNA TGTGCCAGCAGCCAAGAAGGAGGGTTGAATGAAAAACTGTTTTTT. It codes for CASSQEGGLNEKLFF. The gene calls are TRBV5-5 and TRBJ1-4; D not resolved. CDR1 is SGHKS and CDR2 is YYEKEE in the germline V gene (reference sequence). The CDR3 contains 15 residues. V gave up 4 bases and J gave up 5 bases, with 15 bases separating them.

This clone was seen once. The V call is TRBV4-3, the J call TRBJ2-7; D is uncertain. With 0 bases removed from V and 1 base from J, the gap between germline ends came to 13 bases. CDR1 is LGHNA, CDR2 YSLEER, per germline. There are 16 residues in the CDR3. CDR3 loop: CASSQDRSSKSYEQYF. Written as DNA, the CDR3 is TGCGCCAGCAGCCAAGATAGAAGCTCGAAGTCCTACGAGCAGTACTTC.

The chain couples TRBV10-1 to TRBJ2-5; 7 bases fit TRBD2. CDR3 length: 16 amino acids. Germline V gene sequence: CDR1 WNHNN, CDR2 SYGVQD (reference sequence). V shed 2 bases and J 1 base; nucleotides not matched to a gene: 7. CDR3 coding DNA: TGCGCCAGCAGTGAGGGCAGAGCGGGGACCCAAGAGACCCAGTACTTC. Translating gives CASSEGRAGTQETQYF.

The chain couples TRBV5-1 to TRBJ2-3, with 7 positions matching TRBD1. The germline V gene encodes CDR1 SGHRS and CDR2 YFSETQ. CDR3 length: 14 residues. Losses at the gene ends were 4 bases for V and 1 base for J; bases not matched to a gene: 3. The CDR3: CASSHGTGTDTQYF. The CDR3 nucleotides read TGCGCCAGCAGCCATGGGACAGGCACAGATACGCAGTATTTT.

The chain is built from TRBV7-9 and TRBJ1-3; 7 bases agree with TRBD1. V shed 5 bases and J 0 bases; nucleotides not matched to a gene: 4. This CDR3 has 15 amino acids. Germline V CDR1 and CDR2: SEHNR, FQNEAQ (reference sequence). The CDR3 here is CASSPRGLSGNTIYF. CDR3 nucleotide sequence: TGTGCCAGCAGCCCAAGGGGGCTCTCTGGAAACACCATATATTTT.

Of note for this clone: Germline is not matched at one junction end, which may reflect a read error. CDR3 sequence reads: CASSPRTSGTDRVF. The CDR3 DNA is TGTGCCAGCAGCCCCCGGACTAGCGGGACAGACCGGGTTTTT. The gene calls are TRBV7-6 and TRBJ2-2; 12 bases are a match to TRBD2. This CDR3 region has 14 residues. Germline lookup yields CDR1 SGHVS and CDR2 FNYEAQ.

The CDR3 protein is CASSPTENTEAFF. The DNA for the CDR3 is TGCGCCAGCAGCCCAACAGAGAACACTGAAGCTTTCTTT. The rearrangement uses TRBV4-3 and TRBJ1-1; D ambiguous. Germline V gene lookup returns CDR1 LGHNA and CDR2 YSLEER. The CDR3 spans 13 residues. V lost 4 bases to trimming and J lost 1 base, with 7 bases between them.

The chain employs TRBV6-5 and TRBJ2-1, with 9 bases lining up with TRBD2. The CDR3 totals 15 residues. Germline values: CDR1 MNHEY, CDR2 SVGAGI. V trimming: 0 bases; J trimming: 6 bases; junction bases outside the gene matches: 3. The CDR3 here is CASSYSTSGSNEQFF. The CDR3 DNA is TGTGCCAGCAGTTACTCGACTAGCGGTTCCAATGAGCAGTTCTTC.

This sequence joins TRBV13 and TRBJ2-5, with a tentative D call TRBD1 (7 bases). V was pared by 6 bases and J by 5 bases, with 13 bases between. This CDR3 has 13 amino acids. Germline loops: CDR1 PRHDT, CDR2 FYEKMQ (reference sequence). The CDR3 sequence: CASSLTGRETQYF. CDR3 DNA sequence: TGTGCCAGCAGTCTGACAGGGAGGGAGACCCAGTACTTC.

This CDR3 reads CATTGGPSNQPQHF. CDR3 nucleotides: TGTGCCACCACAGGGGGCCCTAGCAATCAGCCCCAGCATTTT. This chain links TRBV7-2 with TRBJ1-5; TRBD1 matches 9 bases. This CDR3 has 14 amino acids. Germline V gene data show CDR1 as SGHTA and CDR2 as FQGNSA. The trim removed 10 bases at V and 0 bases at J, leaving 4 bases unmatched.